This T cell receptor (beta chain) was recorded in a study of T cells in women clearing cervical HPV infection. Deletions cut 4 bases from V and 2 bases from J, with 15 bases between. Looked up from germline, CDR1 is SGHRS and CDR2 is YFSETQ. The CDR3 is 15 amino acids. Measured with immunoSEQ multiplex PCR; TCRdb has only the in-frame clones, and not every one. The listing contains under 50,000 clones. Remarks on this clone: Coverage ceases 3 residues before the CDR3 finishes, and the germline J gene fills in the end.

The sequenced sample was blood buffy coat. This sequence was found in a woman aged 18 to 75 with a cervical HPV16 infection that either progressed to CIN3+ or cleared (not recorded which). The chain employs TRBV5-1 and TRBJ2-5, with a tentative D call TRBD1 (6 bases). The covered CDR3 bases are TGCGCCAGCAGCCTGCAGACAGGCGCACAAGAGACC. Residues: CASSLQTGAQET. From start to end, the CDR3 is CASSLQTGAQETQYF. Combining the CDR3 with reference TRBV5-1 and TRBJ2-5 gives the whole variable domain KAGVTQTPRYLIKTRGQQVTLSCSPISGHRSVSWYQQTPGQGLQFLFEYFSETQRNKGNFPGRFSGRQFSNSRSEMNVSTLELGDSALYLCASSLQTGAQETQYFGPGTRLLVL.